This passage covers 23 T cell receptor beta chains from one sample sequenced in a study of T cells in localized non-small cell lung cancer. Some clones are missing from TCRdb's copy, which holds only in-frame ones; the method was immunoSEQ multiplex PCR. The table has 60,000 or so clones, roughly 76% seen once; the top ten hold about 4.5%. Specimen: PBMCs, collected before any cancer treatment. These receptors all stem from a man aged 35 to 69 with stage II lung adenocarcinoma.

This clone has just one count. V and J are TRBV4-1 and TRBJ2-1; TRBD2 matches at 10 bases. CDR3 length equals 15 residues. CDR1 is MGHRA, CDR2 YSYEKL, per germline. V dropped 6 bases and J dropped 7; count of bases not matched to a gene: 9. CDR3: CASSNLAGVLNEQFF. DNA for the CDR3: TGCGCCAGCAGTAACCTAGCGGGAGTGTTAAATGAGCAGTTCTTC.

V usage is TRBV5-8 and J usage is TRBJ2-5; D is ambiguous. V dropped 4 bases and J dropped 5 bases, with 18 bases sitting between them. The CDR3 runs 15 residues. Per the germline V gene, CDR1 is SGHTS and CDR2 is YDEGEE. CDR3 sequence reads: CASSHRSLQWETQYF. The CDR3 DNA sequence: TGTGCCAGCAGCCATCGGAGCCTACAGTGGGAGACCCAGTACTTC.

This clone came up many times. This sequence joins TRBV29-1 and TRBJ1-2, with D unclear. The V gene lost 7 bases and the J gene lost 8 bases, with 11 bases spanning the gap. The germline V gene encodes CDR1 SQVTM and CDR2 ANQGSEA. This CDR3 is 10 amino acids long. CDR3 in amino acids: CSARPGGYTF. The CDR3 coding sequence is TGCAGCGCACGGCCGGGCGGCTACACCTTC.

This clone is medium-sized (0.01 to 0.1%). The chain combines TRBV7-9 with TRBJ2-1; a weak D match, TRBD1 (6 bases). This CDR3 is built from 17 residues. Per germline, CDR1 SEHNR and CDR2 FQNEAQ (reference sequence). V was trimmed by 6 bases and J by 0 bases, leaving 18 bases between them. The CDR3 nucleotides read TGTGCCAGCAGTTCGACAGGTCCCGCAGACTCCTACAATGAGCAGTTCTTC. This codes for CASSSTGPADSYNEQFF.

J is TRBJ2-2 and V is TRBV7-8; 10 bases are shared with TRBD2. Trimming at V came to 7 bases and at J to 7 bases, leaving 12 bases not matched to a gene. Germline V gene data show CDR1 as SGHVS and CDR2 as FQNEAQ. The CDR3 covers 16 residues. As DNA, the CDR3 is TGTGCCAGCATCCTAGCCGGGACTAGCGTCGGCGGGGAGCTGTTTTTT. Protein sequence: CASILAGTSVGGELFF.

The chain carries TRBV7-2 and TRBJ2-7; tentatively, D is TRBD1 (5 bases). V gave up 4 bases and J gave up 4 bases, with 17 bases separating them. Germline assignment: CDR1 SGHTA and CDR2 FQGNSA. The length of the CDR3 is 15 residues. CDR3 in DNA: TGTGCCAGCAGCTCCTACCGGGCTGGGGCTTACGAGCAGTACTTC. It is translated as CASSSYRAGAYEQYF.

The CDR3 region is CASSLVGSNTEAFF. The CDR3 nucleotides are TGTGCCAGCAGCTTGGTGGGGTCGAACACTGAAGCTTTCTTT. The genes are TRBV5-8 and TRBJ1-1; D call uncertain. The CDR3 consists of 14 residues. From germline, CDR1 is SGHTS and CDR2 YDEGEE. The V end was cut by 0 bases, the J end by 1 base, with 7 bases between.

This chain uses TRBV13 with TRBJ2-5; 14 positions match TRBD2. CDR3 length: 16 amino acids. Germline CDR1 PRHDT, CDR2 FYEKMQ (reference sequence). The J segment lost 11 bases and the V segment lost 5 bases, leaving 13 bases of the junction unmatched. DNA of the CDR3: TGTGCCAGCAGCCTCCCAGGGACTAGCGGGAGCGCGAGACAGTACTTC. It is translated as CASSLPGTSGSARQYF.

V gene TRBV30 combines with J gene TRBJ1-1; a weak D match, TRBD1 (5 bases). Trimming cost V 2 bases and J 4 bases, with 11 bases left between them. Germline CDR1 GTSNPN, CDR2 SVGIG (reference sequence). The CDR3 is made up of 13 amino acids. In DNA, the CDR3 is TGTGCCTGGAGTACCTCGGGGGGCACTGAAGCTTTCTTT. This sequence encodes CAWSTSGGTEAFF.

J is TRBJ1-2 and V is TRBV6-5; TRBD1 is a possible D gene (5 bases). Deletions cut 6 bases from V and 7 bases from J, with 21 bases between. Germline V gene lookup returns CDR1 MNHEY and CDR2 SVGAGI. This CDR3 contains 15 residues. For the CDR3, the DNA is TGTGCCAGCAGGCCGGAGGGACCGGAGGAGCGTGGCTACACCTTC. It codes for CASRPEGPEERGYTF.

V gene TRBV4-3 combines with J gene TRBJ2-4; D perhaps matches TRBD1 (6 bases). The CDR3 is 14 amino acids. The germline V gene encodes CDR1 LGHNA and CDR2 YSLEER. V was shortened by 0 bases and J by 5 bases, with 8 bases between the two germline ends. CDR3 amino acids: CASSQDNRENIQYF. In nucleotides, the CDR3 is TGCGCCAGCAGCCAAGATAACAGGGAAAACATTCAGTACTTC.

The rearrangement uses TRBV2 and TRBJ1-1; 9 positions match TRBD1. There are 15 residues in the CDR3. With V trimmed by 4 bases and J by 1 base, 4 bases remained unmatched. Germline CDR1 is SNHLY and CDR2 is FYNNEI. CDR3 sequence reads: CASSAGQGWNTEAFF. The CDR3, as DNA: TGTGCCAGCAGTGCGGGACAGGGATGGAACACTGAAGCTTTCTTT.

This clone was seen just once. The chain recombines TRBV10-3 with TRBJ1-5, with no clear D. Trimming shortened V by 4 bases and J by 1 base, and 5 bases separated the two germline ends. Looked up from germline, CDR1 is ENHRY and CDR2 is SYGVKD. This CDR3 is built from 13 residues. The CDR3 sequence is CAISGVSNQPQHF. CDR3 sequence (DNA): TGTGCCATCAGTGGCGTCAGCAATCAGCCCCAGCATTTT.

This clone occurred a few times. The CDR3 region is CASSFLAGAEQYF. The CDR3 DNA reads TGCGCCAGCAGCTTTCTTGCCGGGGCCGAGCAGTACTTC. The V gene is TRBV5-1, the J gene TRBJ2-7, with D perhaps being TRBD1 or TRBD2 (5 bases each). The germline V and J ends were trimmed by 2 bases and 6 bases, with 12 bases remaining between them. Looked up from germline, CDR1 is SGHRS and CDR2 is YFSETQ. This CDR3 comprises 13 residues.

The CDR3 DNA reads TGCGCCAGCAGCTCTCCCGGGACAGGGGTTGCCATTCAGTACTTC. Amino acids: CASSSPGTGVAIQYF. The chain has TRBV5-1 and TRBJ2-4, with 10 bases aligning to TRBD1. V lost 3 bases to trimming and J lost 9 bases; unmatched junction nucleotides: 9. The germline gives CDR1 SGHRS, CDR2 YFSETQ. CDR3 size: 15 residues.

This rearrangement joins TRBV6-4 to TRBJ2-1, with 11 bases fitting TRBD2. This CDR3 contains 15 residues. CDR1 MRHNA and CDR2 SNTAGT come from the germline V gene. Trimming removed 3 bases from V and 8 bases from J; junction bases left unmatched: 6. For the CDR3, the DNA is TGTGCCAGCAGTGAAGGGCTAGCGGGAGGAGATGAGCAGTTCTTC. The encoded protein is CASSEGLAGGDEQFF.

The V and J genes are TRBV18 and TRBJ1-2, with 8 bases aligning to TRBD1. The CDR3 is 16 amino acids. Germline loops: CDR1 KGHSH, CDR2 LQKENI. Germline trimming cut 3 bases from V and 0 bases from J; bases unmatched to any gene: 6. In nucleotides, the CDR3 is TGTGCCAGCTCACCTAGGACAGGGAGTACTAACTATGGCTACACCTTC. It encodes CASSPRTGSTNYGYTF.

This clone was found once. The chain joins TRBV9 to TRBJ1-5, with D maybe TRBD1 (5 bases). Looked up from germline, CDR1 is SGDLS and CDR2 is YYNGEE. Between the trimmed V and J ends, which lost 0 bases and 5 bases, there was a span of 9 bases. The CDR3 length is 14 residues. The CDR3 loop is CASSVDGGYQPQHF. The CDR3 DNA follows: TGTGCCAGCAGCGTAGACGGGGGTTATCAGCCCCAGCATTTT. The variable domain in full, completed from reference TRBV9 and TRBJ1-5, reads DSGVTQTPKHLITATGQRVTLRCSPRSGDLSVYWYQQSLDQGLQFLIQYYNGEERAKGNILERFSAQQFPDLHSELNLSSLELGDSALYFCASSVDGGYQPQHFGDGTRLSIL.

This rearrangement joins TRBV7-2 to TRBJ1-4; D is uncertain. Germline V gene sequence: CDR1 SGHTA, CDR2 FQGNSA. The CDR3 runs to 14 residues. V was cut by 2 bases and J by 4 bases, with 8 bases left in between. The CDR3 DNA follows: TGTGCCAGCAGCTTACTGAGAGGTAATGAAAAACTGTTTTTT. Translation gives CASSLLRGNEKLFF.

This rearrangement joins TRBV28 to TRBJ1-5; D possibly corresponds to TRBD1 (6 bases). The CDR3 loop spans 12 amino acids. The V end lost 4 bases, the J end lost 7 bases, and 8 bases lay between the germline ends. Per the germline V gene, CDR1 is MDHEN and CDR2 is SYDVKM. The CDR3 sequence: CASSSGDQPQHF. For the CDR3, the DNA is TGTGCCAGCAGTTCAGGGGACCAGCCCCAGCATTTT.

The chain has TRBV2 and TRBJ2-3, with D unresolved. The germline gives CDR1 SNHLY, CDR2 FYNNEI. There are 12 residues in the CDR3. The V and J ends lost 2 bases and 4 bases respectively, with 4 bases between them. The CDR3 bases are TGTGCCAGCAGTGAAAACCCAGATACGCAGTATTTT. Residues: CASSENPDTQYF.

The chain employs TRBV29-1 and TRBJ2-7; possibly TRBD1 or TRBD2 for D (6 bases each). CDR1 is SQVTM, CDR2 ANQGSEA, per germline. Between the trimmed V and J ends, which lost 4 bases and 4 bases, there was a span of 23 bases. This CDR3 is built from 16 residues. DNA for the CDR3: TGCAGCGTTGGAGGGACTCCAGGTGACAGGTTGTACGAGCAGTACTTC. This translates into CSVGGTPGDRLYEQYF.

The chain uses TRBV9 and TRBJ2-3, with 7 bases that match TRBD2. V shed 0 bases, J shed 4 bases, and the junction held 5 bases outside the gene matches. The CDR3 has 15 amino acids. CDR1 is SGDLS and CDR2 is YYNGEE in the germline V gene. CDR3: CASSVVGGSADTQYF. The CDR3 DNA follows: TGTGCCAGCAGCGTAGTTGGCGGGAGTGCAGATACGCAGTATTTT.